The 3 T cell receptor beta chains presented below share a single source sample, sequenced in a study of T cell repertoires in cytomegalovirus infection. TCRdb fed the reads into MiXCR, producing one record per CDR3 protein. The data show around 440,000 distinct CDR3 sequences, with 11% seen just once and roughly 10% held by the top ten. Sequences were obtained from PBMCs. The receptors were sampled from a human donor in good health (CMV status not recorded). Some clones in this sample may be carry-over from other donors' samples.

This clonotype was detected ten times or more. This chain uses TRBV28 with TRBJ2-1, with D unclear. With 5 bases removed from V and 0 bases from J, the gap between germline ends came to 14 bases. The CDR3 loop spans 16 amino acids. CDR1 is MDHEN and CDR2 is SYDVKM in the germline V gene. As DNA, the CDR3 is TGTGCCAGCAGTCTCCAACGGACCTACTCCTACAATGAGCAGTTCTTC. Protein: CASSLQRTYSYNEQFF.

Of note for this clonotype: This clone may be a read error of a much larger clone one base away. This chain connects TRBV5-1 to TRBJ2-3; D is perhaps TRBD1 or TRBD2 (5 bases each). Germline loops: CDR1 SGHRS, CDR2 YFSETQ. CDR3 length: 14 amino acids. As DNA, the CDR3 is TGCGCCAGCAGCTTGGCGGACTCCACAGGTACGCAGTATTTT. Protein: CASSLADSTGTQYF.

This clonotype has only a few counts. The J gene is TRBJ1-2, the V gene TRBV13; 8 bases match TRBD1. V lost 3 bases and J lost 8; bases outside the gene matches: 11. Per germline, CDR1 PRHDT and CDR2 FYEKMQ (reference sequence). The CDR3 loop spans 15 amino acids. In nucleotides, the CDR3 is TGTGCCAGCAGCTTGCTGCTGGACAGGGCTTTCGGCTACACCTTC. Its translation: CASSLLLDRAFGYTF.